What follows is one T cell receptor (beta chain) and its context. No antigen is known for it. Some clones are missing from TCRdb's copy, which holds only in-frame ones; the method was immunoSEQ multiplex PCR. The sample shows around 25,000 clones, about 70% of them seen only once. Germline V CDR1 and CDR2: LNHNV, YYDKDF (reference sequence). V lost 7 bases to trimming and J lost 11 bases; unmatched junction nucleotides: 13. The CDR3 is made up of 14 amino acids. The sample originates from a study of memory CD4+ T cells and cytomegalovirus serostatus. The overall study: This sample comes from healthy Belgian adults, about nine CMV seropositive, 24 seronegative.

The sort gate was single viable CD3+CD4+CD8-CD45RO+ cells for memory CD4+ T cells. Donors' CMV status reflects serum IgG against pp150, pp28, p38, p52. CD4+ T cells were isolated by positive magnetic selection. Study-level points and caveats: CD4+ memory repertoires contained about two fifths of the 164 reported CMV TCRbeta sequences.

This sequence was found in an adult in good health and CMV-seronegative. The specimen was memory CD4+ T cells from blood. This rearrangement joins TRBV15 to TRBJ2-1; 8 bases are a match to TRBD2. The CDR3 region is CATIPGLVAGKQFF. The CDR3 DNA sequence: TGTGCCACCATCCCGGGACTAGTAGCTGGGAAGCAGTTCTTC.